This is a list of T cell receptor beta chains from one sample in a study of blood T cell repertoires in COVID-19. This table comes from immunoSEQ multiplex PCR, and its TCRdb copy is limited to in-frame clones, with some not included. The sample has some 190,000 clones; roughly 80% are singletons. The sequenced sample was PBMCs or T cells enriched from blood (not recorded which). The receptors stem from a man aged 60 to 75 who had been exposed to COVID-19. The CDR3 runs from the conserved cysteine through the conserved F or W. A D gene is named only where the DNA matches it firmly. The listing skips clone size in some rows; elsewhere it reads once, few, many or a size class.

>TRBV7-2|TRBD1|TRBJ1-1|few
CASSLNRGRSTEAFF
TGTGCCAGCAGCTTGAACAGGGGGAGGAGCACTGAAGCTTTCTTT
>TRBV6-6|.|TRBJ2-2|once
CASSYSGGNTGELFF
TGTGCCAGCAGTTACTCCGGGGGAAACACCGGGGAGCTGTTTTTT
>TRBV7-2|.|TRBJ1-4|.
CASSFWGGATNEKLFF
TGTGCCAGCAGCTTCTGGGGCGGGGCAACTAATGAAAAACTGTTTTTT
>TRBV6-5|TRBD1|TRBJ1-1|.
CASSRPQGAGTEAFF
TGTGCCAGCAGCCGCCCGCAGGGGGCGGGCACTGAAGCTTTCTTT
>TRBV28|.|TRBJ1-2|.
CASSLMGGRTLWGYTF
TGTGCCAGCAGTTTAATGGGGGGACGGACTCTTTGGGGCTACACCTTC
>TRBV5-4|.|TRBJ1-4|once
CASSLMVSGVKEKLFF
TGTGCCAGCAGCTTGATGGTTTCAGGGGTGAAAGAAAAACTGTTTTTT
>TRBV19|TRBD1|TRBJ1-5|.
CASQDRGPGQPQHF
TGTGCCAGTCAAGACAGGGGGCCCGGTCAGCCCCAGCATTTT
>TRBV7-8|TRBD2|TRBJ2-1|.
CASSLIAGGPYNEQFF
TGTGCCAGCAGCTTAATAGCGGGAGGGCCCTACAATGAGCAGTTCTTC
>TRBV15|TRBD2|TRBJ2-5|once
CATSRGLAEETQYF
TGTGCCACCAGCAGAGGACTAGCGGAAGAGACCCAGTACTTC
>TRBV30|TRBD1|TRBJ1-1|.
CACKRTGWDTEAFF
TGTGCCTGCAAAAGGACAGGGTGGGACACTGAAGCTTTCTTT
>TRBV30|.|TRBJ2-1|.
CAWSVDFYNEQFF
TGTGCCTGGAGTGTAGACTTCTACAATGAGCAGTTCTTC
>TRBV9|.|TRBJ2-2|.
CASSPRTADTGELFF
TGTGCCAGCAGCCCCCGGACAGCCGACACCGGGGAGCTGTTTTTT
>TRBV19|TRBD2|TRBJ2-3|.
CASILTSGSSTDTQYF
TGTGCCAGTATCCTTACTAGCGGGAGCTCAACAGATACGCAGTATTTT
>TRBV7-3|TRBD2|TRBJ2-3|.
CASSLRTSGKDTQYF
TGTGCCAGCAGTCTCAGGACTAGCGGGAAAGATACGCAGTATTTT
>TRBV5-1|.|TRBJ2-2|few
CASSTSTGELFF
TGCGCCAGCAGCACTAGCACCGGGGAGCTGTTTTTT
>TRBV10-2|.|TRBJ2-5|.
CASSDNVGAGETQYF
TGCGCCAGCAGTGATAATGTGGGGGCTGGAGAGACCCAGTACTTC
>TRBV6-5|.|TRBJ2-7|.
CASSYRTGDYEQYF
TGTGCCAGCAGTTATAGAACAGGCGACTACGAGCAGTACTTC
>TRBV5-4|.|TRBJ2-1|few
CASSSIRQSSYNEQFF
TGTGCCAGCAGCTCAATCCGACAGAGCTCCTACAATGAGCAGTTCTTC
>TRBV29-1|.|TRBJ1-4|many
CSVEDFKKDGGKLFF
TGCAGCGTTGAAGATTTCAAAAAGGATGGCGGAAAACTGTTTTTT
>TRBV7-8|.|TRBJ1-6|once
CASSSSAGGPSNSPLHF
TGTGCCAGCAGCTCCTCAGCGGGGGGGCCCAGTAATTCACCCCTCCACTTT
>TRBV19|TRBD1|TRBJ1-5|.
CASSVLGGTGDQPQHF
TGTGCCAGTAGTGTCCTCGGTGGGACAGGGGATCAGCCCCAGCATTTT
>TRBV27|TRBD1|TRBJ1-6|.
CATSPPGTGGTNSPLHF
TGTGCTACGAGCCCCCCCGGGACAGGGGGGACCAATTCACCCCTCCACTTT
>TRBV29-1|TRBD1|TRBJ2-1|once
CSATGTAFYNEQFF
TGCAGCGCGACTGGGACAGCTTTTTACAATGAGCAGTTCTTC
>TRBV5-1|.|TRBJ2-5|.
CASSFGLAEETQYF
TGCGCCAGCAGCTTTGGGCTAGCTGAAGAGACCCAGTACTTC
>TRBV19|TRBD1|TRBJ1-5|.
CASSIGTGAIGNQPQHF
TGTGCCAGTAGTATCGGGACAGGGGCGATTGGAAATCAGCCCCAGCATTTT
>TRBV5-5|TRBD1|TRBJ2-1|many
CASSLWDRDHEQFF
TGTGCCAGCAGCTTATGGGACAGGGACCATGAGCAGTTCTTC
>TRBV28|.|TRBJ1-2|.
CASGRVLGYTF
TGTGCCAGCGGTAGAGTGCTGGGCTACACCTTC
>TRBV19|TRBD1|TRBJ1-1|.
CASRRTGISTEAFF
TGTGCCAGTAGGCGGACAGGGATCTCCACTGAAGCTTTCTTT
>TRBV3-1/TRBV3-2|TRBD2|TRBJ2-7|.
CASSQGPAGGEQYF
TGTGCCAGCAGCCAAGGACCAGCGGGAGGCGAGCAGTACTTC
>TRBV3-1/TRBV3-2|.|TRBJ2-5|.
CASSQDIVGETQYF
TGTGCCAGCAGCCAAGATATCGTCGGAGAGACCCAGTACTTC
>TRBV11-2|TRBD1|TRBJ1-1|.
CASSPVRTGVQKAFF
TGTGCCAGCAGCCCGGTGAGGACAGGGGTCCAAAAAGCTTTCTTT
>TRBV3-1/TRBV3-2|TRBD1|TRBJ1-2|once
CASSQGTGGVSGYTF
TGTGCCAGCAGCCAAGGGACAGGGGGCGTCTCTGGCTACACCTTC
>TRBV11-3|.|TRBJ2-1|.
CASSLAGQTRIEQFF
TGTGCCAGCAGCCTGGCGGGGCAAACTCGGATTGAGCAGTTCTTC
>TRBV25-1|.|TRBJ1-2|.
CASSVGRRDGYTF
TGTGCCAGCAGTGTCGGGAGAAGGGATGGCTACACCTTC
>TRBV12-3/TRBV12-4|.|TRBJ2-5|.
CASSRAGETQYF
TGTGCCAGCAGCCGGGCGGGGGAGACCCAGTACTTC
>TRBV9|TRBD2|TRBJ2-7|.
CASSQTSGRDEQYF
TGTGCCAGCAGCCAAACTAGCGGCCGGGACGAGCAGTACTTC
>TRBV7-2|.|TRBJ2-1|.
CASSLGERYNEQFF
TGTGCCAGCAGCTTAGGGGAGAGATACAATGAGCAGTTCTTC
>TRBV25-1|.|TRBJ1-3|.
CASSEGRAGNTIYF
TGTGCCAGCAGTGAAGGCAGGGCCGGAAACACCATATATTTT
>TRBV27|.|TRBJ2-5|once
CASSYMRQETQYF
TGTGCCAGCAGTTATATGAGACAAGAGACCCAGTACTTC
>TRBV7-9|TRBD1|TRBJ1-5|once
CASTATGDGNQPQHF
TGTGCCAGCACCGCGACAGGGGACGGGAATCAGCCCCAGCATTTT
>TRBV6-4|TRBD1|TRBJ1-2|.
CASTRDSQANYGYTF
TGTGCCAGCACGAGGGACAGTCAAGCTAACTATGGCTACACCTTC
>TRBV7-3|.|TRBJ2-1|.
CASSEIGGEQFF
TGTGCCAGCAGCGAAATAGGGGGTGAGCAGTTCTTC
>TRBV23-1|TRBD1|TRBJ1-2|once
CASSQGTARNYGYTF
TGCGCCAGCAGTCAAGGGACAGCAAGAAACTATGGCTACACCTTC
>TRBV6-1|TRBD1|TRBJ2-2|.
CASREMTGFNTGELFF
TGTGCCAGCAGGGAAATGACAGGGTTCAACACCGGGGAGCTGTTTTTT
>TRBV20-1|.|TRBJ1-1|few
CSGGEYSEAFF
TGCAGCGGCGGGGAATACTCTGAAGCTTTCTTT
>TRBV6-5|.|TRBJ2-6|.
CASSTLLGANVLTF
TGTGCCAGCAGTACTCTCCTCGGGGCCAACGTCCTGACTTTC
>TRBV2|.|TRBJ1-5|few
CASSEDTQVLSNQPQHF
TGTGCCAGCAGTGAAGATACGCAGGTCCTTAGCAATCAGCCCCAGCATTTT
>TRBV6-1|TRBD2|TRBJ2-1|once
CASSERHSGGGTDEQFF
TGTGCCAGCAGTGAACGACATAGCGGGGGTGGTACGGATGAGCAGTTCTTC
>TRBV6-5|TRBD1|TRBJ1-2|few
CASSYSPGQFNYGYTF
TGTGCCAGCAGTTACTCCCCGGGACAGTTTAACTATGGCTACACCTTC
>TRBV4-1|TRBD1|TRBJ2-1|.
CASSQDQGQPSYNEQFF
TGCGCCAGCAGCCAAGATCAGGGACAGCCTTCCTACAATGAGCAGTTCTTC